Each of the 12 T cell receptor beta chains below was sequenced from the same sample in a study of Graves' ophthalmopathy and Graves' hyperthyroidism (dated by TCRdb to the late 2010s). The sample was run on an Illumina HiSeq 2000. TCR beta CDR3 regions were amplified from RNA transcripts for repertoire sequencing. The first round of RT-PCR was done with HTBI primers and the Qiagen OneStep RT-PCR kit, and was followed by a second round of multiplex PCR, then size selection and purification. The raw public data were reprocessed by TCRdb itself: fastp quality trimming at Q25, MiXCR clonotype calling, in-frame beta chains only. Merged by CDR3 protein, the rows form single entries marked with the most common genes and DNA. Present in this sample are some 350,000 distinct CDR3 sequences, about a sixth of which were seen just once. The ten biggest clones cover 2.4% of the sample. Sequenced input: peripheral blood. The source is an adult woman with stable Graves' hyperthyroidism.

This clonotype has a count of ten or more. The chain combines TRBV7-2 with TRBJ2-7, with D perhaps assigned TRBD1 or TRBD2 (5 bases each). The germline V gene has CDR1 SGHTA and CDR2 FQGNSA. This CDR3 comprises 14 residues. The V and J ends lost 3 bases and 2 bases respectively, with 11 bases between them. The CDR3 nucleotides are TGTGCCAGCAGCTTGGACATGACTACCTACGAGCAGTACTTC. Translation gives CASSLDMTTYEQYF.

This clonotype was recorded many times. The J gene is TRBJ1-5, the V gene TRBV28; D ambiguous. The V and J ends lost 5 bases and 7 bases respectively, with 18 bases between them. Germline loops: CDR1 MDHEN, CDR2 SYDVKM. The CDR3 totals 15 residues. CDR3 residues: CASSPPRTNMQPQHF. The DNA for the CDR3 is TGTGCCAGCAGTCCCCCCAGGACCAATATGCAGCCCCAGCATTTT.

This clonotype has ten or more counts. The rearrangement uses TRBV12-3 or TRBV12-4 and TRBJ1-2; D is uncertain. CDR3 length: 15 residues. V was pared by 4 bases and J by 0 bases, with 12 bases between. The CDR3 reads CASSSSLTANYGYTF. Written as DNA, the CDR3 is TGTGCCAGCAGTTCATCGCTGACGGCTAACTATGGCTACACCTTC.

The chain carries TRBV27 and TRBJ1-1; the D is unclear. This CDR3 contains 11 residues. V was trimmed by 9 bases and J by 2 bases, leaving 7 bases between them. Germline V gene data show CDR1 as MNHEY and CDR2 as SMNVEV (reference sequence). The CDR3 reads CASHRNTEAFF. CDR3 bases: TGTGCCAGTCACCGAAACACTGAAGCTTTCTTT.

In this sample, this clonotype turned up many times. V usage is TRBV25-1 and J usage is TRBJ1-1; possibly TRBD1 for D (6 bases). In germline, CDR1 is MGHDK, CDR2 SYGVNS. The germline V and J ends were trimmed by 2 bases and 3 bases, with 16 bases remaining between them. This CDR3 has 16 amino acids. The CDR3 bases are TGTGCCAGCAGTGAACTCATAGGGGGGCGCGACACTGAAGCTTTCTTT. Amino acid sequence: CASSELIGGRDTEAFF.

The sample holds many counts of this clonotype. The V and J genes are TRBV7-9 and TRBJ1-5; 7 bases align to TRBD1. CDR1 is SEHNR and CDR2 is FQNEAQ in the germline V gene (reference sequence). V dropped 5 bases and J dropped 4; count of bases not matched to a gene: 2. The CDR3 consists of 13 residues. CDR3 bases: TGTGCCAGCAGCCAGGGGGGAAATCAGCCCCAGCATTTT. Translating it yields CASSQGGNQPQHF.

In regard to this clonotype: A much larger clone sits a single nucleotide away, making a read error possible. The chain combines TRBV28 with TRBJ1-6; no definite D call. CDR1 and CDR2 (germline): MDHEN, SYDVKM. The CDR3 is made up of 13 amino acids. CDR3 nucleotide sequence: TGTGCCAGCAGTCCCTACATCGGTTCACACCTCCACTTT. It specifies CASSPYIGSHLHF.

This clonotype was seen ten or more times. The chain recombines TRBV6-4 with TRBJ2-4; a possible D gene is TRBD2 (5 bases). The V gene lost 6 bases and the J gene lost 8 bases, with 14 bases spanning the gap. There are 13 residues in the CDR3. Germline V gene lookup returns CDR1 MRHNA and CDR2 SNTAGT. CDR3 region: CASSLEEPDIQYF. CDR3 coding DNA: TGTGCCAGCAGCCTGGAGGAGCCGGACATTCAGTACTTC.

The CDR3 DNA is TGTGCCAGCAGTTTGGGCGGGGGACGTGGCTACACCTTC. As protein: CASSLGGGRGYTF. The rearrangement links TRBV12-3 or TRBV12-4 to TRBJ1-2, with D maybe TRBD1 (5 bases). This CDR3 has 13 amino acids. Trimming pared 3 bases from V and 7 bases from J, leaving 12 bases between.

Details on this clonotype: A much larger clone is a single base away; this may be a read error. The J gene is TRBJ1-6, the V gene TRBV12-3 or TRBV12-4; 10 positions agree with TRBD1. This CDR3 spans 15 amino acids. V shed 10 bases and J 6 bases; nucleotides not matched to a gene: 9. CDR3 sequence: CAIIYRDRGNSPLHF. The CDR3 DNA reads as TGTGCCATCATCTACCGGGACAGGGGTAATTCACCCCTCCACTTT.

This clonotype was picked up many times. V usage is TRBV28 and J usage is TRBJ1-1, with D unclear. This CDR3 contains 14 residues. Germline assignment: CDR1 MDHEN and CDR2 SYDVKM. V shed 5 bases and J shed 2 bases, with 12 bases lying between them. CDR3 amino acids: CASSLQPDNTEAFF. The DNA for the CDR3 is TGTGCCAGCAGTCTCCAGCCCGACAACACTGAAGCTTTCTTT.

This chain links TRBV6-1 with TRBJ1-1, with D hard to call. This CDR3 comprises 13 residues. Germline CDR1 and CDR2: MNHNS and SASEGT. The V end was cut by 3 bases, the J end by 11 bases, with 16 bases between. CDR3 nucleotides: TGTGCCAGCAGTGACGGGTTTCCCGCCGGCGCTTTCTTT. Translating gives CASSDGFPAGAFF.